This T cell receptor (beta chain) was documented in a study of breast tumors, draining lymph nodes, adjacent tissues. V lost 10 bases to trimming and J lost 3 bases; unmatched junction nucleotides: 14. CDR3 length: 15 residues. Germline lookup yields CDR1 SGHDN and CDR2 FVKESK. The lymph nodes were axillary draining lymph nodes from breast cancer patients. The study's findings and limits: Luminal-like breast cancer showed significantly greater tumor-nontumor repertoire similarity than basal-like breast cancer did. That most tumor T cells come from lymph nodes remained unproven. Compared with lymph nodes, tumors were less diverse; compared with nontumor tissue, more.

TCRdb reanalysed the multiplex PCR reads using MiXCR and keeps one entry per CDR3 protein. The sample includes over 150,000 distinct CDR3 sequences, approximately 30% of them seen just once. About this clonotype: Its target is unknown.

The chain links TRBV14 to TRBJ1-2; 7 nucleotides align to TRBD1. The sequencing sample was made of axillary lymph node tissue. The TCR was taken from a female donor with breast cancer. Some clones in this sample may be carry-over from other donors' samples. Here the CDR3 DNA reads TGTGCCACCAGTGCTTCAGACAGGGCCGACTATGGCTACACCTTC. Protein: CATSASDRADYGYTF.